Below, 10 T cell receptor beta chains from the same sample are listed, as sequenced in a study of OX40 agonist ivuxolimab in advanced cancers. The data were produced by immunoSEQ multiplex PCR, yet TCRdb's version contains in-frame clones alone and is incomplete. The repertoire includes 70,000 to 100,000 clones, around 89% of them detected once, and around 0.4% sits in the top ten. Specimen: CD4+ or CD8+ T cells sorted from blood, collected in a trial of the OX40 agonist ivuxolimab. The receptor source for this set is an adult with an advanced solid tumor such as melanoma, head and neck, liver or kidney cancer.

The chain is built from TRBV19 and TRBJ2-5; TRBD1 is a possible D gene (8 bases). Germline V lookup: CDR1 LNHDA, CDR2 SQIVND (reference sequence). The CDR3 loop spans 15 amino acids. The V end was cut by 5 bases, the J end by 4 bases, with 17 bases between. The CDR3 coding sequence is TGTGCCAGTAGTGCCGGCAACAGGGGGGGAGAGACCCAGTACTTC. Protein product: CASSAGNRGGETQYF.

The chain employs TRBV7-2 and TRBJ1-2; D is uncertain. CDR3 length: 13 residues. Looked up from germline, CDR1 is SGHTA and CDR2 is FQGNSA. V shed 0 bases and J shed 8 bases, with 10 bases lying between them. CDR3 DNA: TGTGCCAGCAGCTTAGCGGGGTCGGGCGGCTACACCTTC. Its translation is CASSLAGSGGYTF.

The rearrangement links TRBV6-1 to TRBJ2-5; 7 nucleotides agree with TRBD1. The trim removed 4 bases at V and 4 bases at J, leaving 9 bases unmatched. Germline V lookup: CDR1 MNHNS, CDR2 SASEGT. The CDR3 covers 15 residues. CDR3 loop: CASSGWTGTAETQYF. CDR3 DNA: TGTGCCAGCAGTGGGTGGACCGGGACAGCAGAGACCCAGTACTTC.

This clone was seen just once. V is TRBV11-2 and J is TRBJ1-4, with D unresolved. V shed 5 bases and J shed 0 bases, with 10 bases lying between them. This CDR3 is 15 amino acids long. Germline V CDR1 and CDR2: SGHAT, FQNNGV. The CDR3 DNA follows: TGTGCCAGCAGCATCTCGTTGGCAACTAATGAAAAACTGTTTTTT. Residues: CASSISLATNEKLFF. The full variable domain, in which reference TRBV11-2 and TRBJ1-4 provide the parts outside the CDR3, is EAGVAQSPRYKIIEKRQSVAFWCNPISGHATLYWYQQILGQGPKLLIQFQNNGVVDDSQLPKDRFSAERLKGVDSTLKIQPAKLEDSAVYLCASSISLATNEKLFFGSGTQLSVL.

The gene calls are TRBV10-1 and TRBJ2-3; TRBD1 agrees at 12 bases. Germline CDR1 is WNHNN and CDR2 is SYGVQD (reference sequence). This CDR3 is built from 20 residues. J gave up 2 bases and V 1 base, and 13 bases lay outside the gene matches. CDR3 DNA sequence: TGCGCCAGCAGTGAGTGGCCGGGACAGGGGGCGACGGGTCACACAGATACGCAGTATTTT. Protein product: CASSEWPGQGATGHTDTQYF.

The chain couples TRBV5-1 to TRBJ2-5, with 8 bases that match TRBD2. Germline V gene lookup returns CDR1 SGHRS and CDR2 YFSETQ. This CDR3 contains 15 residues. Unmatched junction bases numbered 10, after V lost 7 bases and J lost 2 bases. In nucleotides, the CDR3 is TGCGCCAGCTTCTTGGGTAGCGGGATACAAGAGACCCAGTACTTC. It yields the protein CASFLGSGIQETQYF.

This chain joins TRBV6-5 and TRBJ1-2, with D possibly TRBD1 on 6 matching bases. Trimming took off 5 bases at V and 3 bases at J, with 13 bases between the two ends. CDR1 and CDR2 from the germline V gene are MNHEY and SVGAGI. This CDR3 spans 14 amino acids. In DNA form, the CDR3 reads TGTGCCAGCAGTAAGGACAGACAGGACTATGGCTACACCTTC. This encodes CASSKDRQDYGYTF.

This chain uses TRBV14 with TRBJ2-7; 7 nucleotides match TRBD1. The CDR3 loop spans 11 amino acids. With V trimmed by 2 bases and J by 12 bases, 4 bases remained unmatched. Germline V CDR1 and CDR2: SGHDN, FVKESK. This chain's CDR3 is CASSQTGDPYF. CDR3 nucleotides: TGTGCCAGCAGCCAAACAGGGGATCCGTACTTC.

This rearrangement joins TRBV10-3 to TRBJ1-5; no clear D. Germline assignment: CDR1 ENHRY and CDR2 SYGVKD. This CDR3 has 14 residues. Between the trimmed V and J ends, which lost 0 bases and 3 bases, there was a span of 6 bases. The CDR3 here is CAISESDFNQPQHF. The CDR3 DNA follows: TGTGCCATCAGTGAGTCTGATTTCAATCAGCCCCAGCATTTT.

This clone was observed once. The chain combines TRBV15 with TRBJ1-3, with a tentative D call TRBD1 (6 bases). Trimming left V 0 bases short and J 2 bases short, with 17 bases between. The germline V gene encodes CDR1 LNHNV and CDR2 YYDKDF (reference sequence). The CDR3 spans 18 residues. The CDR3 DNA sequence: TGTGCCACCAGCAGAGATAGTGACCCCAGGGGCACTGGAAACACCATATATTTT. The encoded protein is CATSRDSDPRGTGNTIYF.